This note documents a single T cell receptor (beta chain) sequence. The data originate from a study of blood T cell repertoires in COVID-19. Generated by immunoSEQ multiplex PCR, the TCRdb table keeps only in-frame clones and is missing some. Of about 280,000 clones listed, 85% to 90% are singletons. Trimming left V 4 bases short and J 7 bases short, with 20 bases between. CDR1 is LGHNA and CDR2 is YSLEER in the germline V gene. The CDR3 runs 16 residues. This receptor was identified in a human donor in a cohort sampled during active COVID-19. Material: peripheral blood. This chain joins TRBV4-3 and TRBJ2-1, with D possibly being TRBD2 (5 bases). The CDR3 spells CASSLGESSSRNEQFF. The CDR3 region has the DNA TGCGCCAGCAGCCTCGGGGAGTCTTCATCCCGGAATGAGCAGTTCTTC.